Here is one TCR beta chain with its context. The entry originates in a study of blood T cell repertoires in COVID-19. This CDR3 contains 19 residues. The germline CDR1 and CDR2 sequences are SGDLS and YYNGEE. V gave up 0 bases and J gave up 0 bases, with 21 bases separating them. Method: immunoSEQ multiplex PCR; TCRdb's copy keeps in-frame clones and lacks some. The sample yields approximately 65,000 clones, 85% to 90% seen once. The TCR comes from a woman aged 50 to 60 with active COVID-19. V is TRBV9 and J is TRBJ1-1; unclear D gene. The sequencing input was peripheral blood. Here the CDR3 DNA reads TGTGCCAGCAGCGTAGGTACGAGAGTCGGGGAACAGATGAACACTGAAGCTTTCTTT. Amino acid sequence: CASSVGTRVGEQMNTEAFF.